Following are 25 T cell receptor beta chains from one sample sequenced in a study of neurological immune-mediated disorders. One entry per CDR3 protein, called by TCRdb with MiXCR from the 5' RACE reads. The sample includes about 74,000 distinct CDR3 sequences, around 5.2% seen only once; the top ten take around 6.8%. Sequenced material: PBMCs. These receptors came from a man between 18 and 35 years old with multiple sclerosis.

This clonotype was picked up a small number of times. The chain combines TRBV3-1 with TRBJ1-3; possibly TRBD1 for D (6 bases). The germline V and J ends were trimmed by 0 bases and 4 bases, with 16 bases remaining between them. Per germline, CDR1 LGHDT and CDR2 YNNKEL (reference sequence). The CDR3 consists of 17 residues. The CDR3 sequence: CASSQEGRGLLGNTIYF. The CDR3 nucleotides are TGTGCCAGCAGCCAAGAAGGGCGGGGGCTACTCGGAAACACCATATATTTT. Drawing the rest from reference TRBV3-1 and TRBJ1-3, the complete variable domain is DTAVSQTPKYLVTQMGNDKSIKCEQNLGHDTMYWYKQDSKKFLKIMFSYNNKELIINETVPNRFSPKSPDKAHLNLHINSLELGDSAVYFCASSQEGRGLLGNTIYFGEGSWLTVV.

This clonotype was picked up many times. The CDR3 loop is CASSLLAETSGDTQYF. For the CDR3, the DNA is TGTGCCAGCAGCCTACTAGCGGAGACCTCGGGGGATACGCAGTATTTT. This chain uses TRBV7-8 with TRBJ2-3; 8 nucleotides match TRBD2. Per germline, CDR1 SGHVS and CDR2 FQNEAQ. Trimming removed 5 bases from V and 6 bases from J; junction bases left unmatched: 13. There are 16 residues in the CDR3.

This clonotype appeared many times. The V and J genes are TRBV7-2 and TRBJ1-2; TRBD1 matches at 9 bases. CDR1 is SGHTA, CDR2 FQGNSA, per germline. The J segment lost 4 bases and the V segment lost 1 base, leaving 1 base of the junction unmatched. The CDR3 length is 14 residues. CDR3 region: CASSLGDRAYGYTF. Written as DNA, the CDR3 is TGTGCCAGCAGCTTAGGGGACAGGGCCTATGGCTACACCTTC.

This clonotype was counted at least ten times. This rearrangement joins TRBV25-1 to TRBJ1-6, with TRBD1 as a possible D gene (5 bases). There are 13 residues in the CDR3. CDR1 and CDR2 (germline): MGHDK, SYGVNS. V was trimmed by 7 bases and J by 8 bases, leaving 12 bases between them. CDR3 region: CASTGQGDSPLHF. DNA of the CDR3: TGTGCCAGCACCGGGCAGGGTGATTCACCCCTCCACTTT.

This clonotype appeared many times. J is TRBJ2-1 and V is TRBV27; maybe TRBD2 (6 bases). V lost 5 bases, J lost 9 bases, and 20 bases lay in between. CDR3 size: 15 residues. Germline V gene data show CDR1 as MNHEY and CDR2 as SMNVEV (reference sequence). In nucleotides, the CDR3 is TGTGCCAGCAGTCCCCGAGGGAGGTCGATGGGTGAGCAGTTCTTC. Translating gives CASSPRGRSMGEQFF.

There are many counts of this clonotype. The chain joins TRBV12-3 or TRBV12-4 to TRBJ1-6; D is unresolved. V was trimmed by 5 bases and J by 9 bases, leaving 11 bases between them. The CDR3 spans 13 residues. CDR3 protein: CASSPQHSSPLHF. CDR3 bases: TGTGCCAGCAGTCCTCAACACAGTTCACCCCTCCACTTT.

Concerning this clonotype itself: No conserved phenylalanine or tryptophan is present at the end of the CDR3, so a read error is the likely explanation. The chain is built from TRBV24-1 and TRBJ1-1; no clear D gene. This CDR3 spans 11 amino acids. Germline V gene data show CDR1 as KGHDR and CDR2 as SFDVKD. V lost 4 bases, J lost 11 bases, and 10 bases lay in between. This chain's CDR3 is CATSDGVRAFN. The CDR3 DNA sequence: TGTGCCACCAGTGACGGGGTTCGGGCTTTCAAT.

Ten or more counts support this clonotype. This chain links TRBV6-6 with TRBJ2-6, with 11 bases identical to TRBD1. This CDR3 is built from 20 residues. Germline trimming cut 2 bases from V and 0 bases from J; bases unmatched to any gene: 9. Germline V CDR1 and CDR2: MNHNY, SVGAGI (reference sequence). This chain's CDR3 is CASSYPVRDRGVSGANVLTF. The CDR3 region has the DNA TGTGCCAGCAGTTACCCTGTAAGGGACAGGGGGGTCTCTGGGGCCAACGTCCTGACTTTC.

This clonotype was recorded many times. CDR3 sequence: CASSLGQSYEQYF. In nucleotides, the CDR3 is TGTGCCAGCAGTTTAGGGCAGTCTTACGAGCAGTACTTC. The V call is TRBV28, the J call TRBJ2-7; no definite D call. Germline assignment: CDR1 MDHEN and CDR2 SYDVKM. The CDR3 contains 13 residues. Trimming removed 2 bases from V and 4 bases from J, with 9 bases in between.

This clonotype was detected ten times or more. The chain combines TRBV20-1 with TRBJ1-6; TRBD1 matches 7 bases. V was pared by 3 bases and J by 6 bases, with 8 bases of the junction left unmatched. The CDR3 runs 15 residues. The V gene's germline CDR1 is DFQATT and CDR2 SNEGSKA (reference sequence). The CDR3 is CSAREGGQINSPLHF. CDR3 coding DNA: TGCAGTGCTAGGGAGGGGGGACAGATTAATTCACCCCTCCACTTT.

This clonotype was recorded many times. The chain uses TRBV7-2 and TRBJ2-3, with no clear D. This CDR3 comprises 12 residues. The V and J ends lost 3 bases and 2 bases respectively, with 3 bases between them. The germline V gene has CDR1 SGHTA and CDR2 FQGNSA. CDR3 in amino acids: CASSFITDTQYF. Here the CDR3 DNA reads TGTGCCAGCAGCTTCATCACAGATACGCAGTATTTT.

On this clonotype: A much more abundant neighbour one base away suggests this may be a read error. The CDR3 coding sequence is TGTGCCAGCAGAATACCTAACAATGAGCAGTTCTTC. Translated: CASRIPNNEQFF. The chain couples TRBV6-1 to TRBJ2-1; D not certain. V was trimmed by 6 bases and J by 5 bases, leaving 8 bases between them. The CDR3 has 12 amino acids. Germline CDR1 reads MNHNS; CDR2 reads SASEGT.

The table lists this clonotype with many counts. CDR3 sequence (DNA): TGCAGCGTTAACCGGGACAGGGGATTGGAGTACTTC. It codes for CSVNRDRGLEYF. The chain carries TRBV29-1 and TRBJ2-7, with 10 bases fitting TRBD1. This CDR3 spans 12 amino acids. The germline CDR1 and CDR2 sequences are SQVTM and ANQGSEA. V was clipped by 5 bases and J by 11 bases; unmatched bases: 9.

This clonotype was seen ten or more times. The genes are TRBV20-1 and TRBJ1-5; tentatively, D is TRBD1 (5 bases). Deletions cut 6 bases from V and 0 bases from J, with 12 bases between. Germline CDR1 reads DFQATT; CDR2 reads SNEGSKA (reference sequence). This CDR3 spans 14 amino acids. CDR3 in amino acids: CSASDKYSNQPQHF. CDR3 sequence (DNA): TGCAGTGCGTCGGACAAGTATAGCAATCAGCCCCAGCATTTT.

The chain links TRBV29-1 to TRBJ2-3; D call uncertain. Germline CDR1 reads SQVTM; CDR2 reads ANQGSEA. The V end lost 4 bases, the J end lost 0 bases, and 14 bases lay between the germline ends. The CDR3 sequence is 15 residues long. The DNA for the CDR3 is TGCAGCGTTGTGGATAGGATTACTAGCACAGATACGCAGTATTTT. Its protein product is CSVVDRITSTDTQYF.

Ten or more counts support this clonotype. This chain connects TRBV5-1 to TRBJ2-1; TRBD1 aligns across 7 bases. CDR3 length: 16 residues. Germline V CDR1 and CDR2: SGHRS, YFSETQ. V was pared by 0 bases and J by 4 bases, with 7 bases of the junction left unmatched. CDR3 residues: CASSLGGTEYYNEQFF. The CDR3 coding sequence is TGCGCCAGCAGCTTGGGAGGGACAGAGTATTACAATGAGCAGTTCTTC.

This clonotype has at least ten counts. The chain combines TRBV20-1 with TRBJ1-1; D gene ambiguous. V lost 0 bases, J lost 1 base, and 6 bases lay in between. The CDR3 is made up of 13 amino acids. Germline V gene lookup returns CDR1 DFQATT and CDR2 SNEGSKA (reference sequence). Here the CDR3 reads CSAREDPNTEAFF. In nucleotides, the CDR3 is TGCAGTGCTAGAGAAGACCCGAACACTGAAGCTTTCTTT.

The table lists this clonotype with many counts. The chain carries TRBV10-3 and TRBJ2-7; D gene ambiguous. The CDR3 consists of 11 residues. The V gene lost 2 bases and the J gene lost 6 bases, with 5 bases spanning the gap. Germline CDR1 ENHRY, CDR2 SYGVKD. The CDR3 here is CAISEDSEQYF. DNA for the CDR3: TGTGCCATCAGTGAGGACTCCGAGCAGTACTTC.

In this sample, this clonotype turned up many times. The CDR3 loop is CAISGTGVGGELFF. CDR3 nucleotide sequence: TGTGCCATCAGTGGGACAGGGGTTGGCGGGGAGCTGTTTTTT. The chain combines TRBV10-3 with TRBJ2-2; 9 bases align to TRBD1. CDR1 is ENHRY and CDR2 is SYGVKD in the germline V gene. The CDR3 contains 14 residues. Trimming at V came to 4 bases and at J to 7 bases, leaving 4 bases not matched to a gene.

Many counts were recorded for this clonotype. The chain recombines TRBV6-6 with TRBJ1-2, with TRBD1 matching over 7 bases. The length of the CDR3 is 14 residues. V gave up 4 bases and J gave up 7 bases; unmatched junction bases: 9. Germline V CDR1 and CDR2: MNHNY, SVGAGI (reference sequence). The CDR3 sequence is CASSSSDRAVGYTF. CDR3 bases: TGTGCCAGCAGTTCATCCGACAGGGCAGTTGGCTACACCTTC.

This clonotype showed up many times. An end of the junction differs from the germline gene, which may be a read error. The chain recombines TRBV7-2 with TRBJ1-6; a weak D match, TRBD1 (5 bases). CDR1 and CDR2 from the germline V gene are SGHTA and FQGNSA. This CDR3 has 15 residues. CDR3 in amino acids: CASSSPRGEGSPLNF. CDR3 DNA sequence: TGTGCCAGCAGCTCACCGCGGGGCGAGGGTTCACCCCTCAACTTT.

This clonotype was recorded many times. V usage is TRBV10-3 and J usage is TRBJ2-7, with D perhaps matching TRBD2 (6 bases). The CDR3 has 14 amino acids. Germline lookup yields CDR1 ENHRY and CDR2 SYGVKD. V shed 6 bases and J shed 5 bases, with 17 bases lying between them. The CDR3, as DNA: TGTGCCATCAGGGAAGGTGGAGGGAGGCACGAGCAGTACTTC. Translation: CAIREGGGRHEQYF.

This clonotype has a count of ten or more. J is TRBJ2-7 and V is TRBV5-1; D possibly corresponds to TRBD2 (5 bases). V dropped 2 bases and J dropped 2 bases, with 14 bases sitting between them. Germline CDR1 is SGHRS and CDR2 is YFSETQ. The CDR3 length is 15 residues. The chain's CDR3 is CASSLGLSRAYEQYF. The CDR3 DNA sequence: TGCGCCAGCAGCTTAGGACTGTCTCGGGCCTACGAGCAGTACTTC.

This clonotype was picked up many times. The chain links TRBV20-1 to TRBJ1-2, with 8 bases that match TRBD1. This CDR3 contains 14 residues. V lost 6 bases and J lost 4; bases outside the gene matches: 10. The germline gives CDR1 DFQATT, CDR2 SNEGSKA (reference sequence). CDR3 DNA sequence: TGCAGTGCGACCGCAGGGGGCTTTGGCTATGGCTACACCTTC. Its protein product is CSATAGGFGYGYTF.

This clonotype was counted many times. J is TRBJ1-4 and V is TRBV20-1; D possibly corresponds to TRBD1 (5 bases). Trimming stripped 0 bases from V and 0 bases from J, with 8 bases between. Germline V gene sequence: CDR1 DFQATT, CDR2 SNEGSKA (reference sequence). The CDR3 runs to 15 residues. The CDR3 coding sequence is TGCAGTGCTAGAGATCAGGGCGCAACTAATGAAAAACTGTTTTTT. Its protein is CSARDQGATNEKLFF.